The source of this T cell receptor beta chain is a study of post-analysis software for immune sequencing data (dated by TCRdb to about 2015). Regarding the study in general: Disease courses on record covered relapsing-remitting, secondary progressive and progressive-relapsing multiple sclerosis, though some patients had no subtype annotation. The multiple sclerosis patient repertoires were compared with some twelve previously published healthy control repertoires from donors aged roughly 6 to 27 years. A subset of samples was prepared in parallel using single-end sample barcoding, then pooled and co-amplified after Illumina adapter ligation. Overall results and qualifications from the work: Patients showed significantly higher frequencies than controls for about five TRBV segments, among them TRBV5-6, TRBV5-1 and TRBV20-1. Significantly lower normalized Chao1 diversity was found in multiple sclerosis patients than in controls, suggesting substantial peripheral T-cell clonal expansion. When samples were clustered directly using the F measure, samples prepared in the same batch co-clustered strongly, which prompted a batch-effect correction. The control group was slightly older than the multiple sclerosis patient group.

Its CDR3 holds 15 amino acids, cysteine through phenylalanine. Of the read, only the CDR3 DNA is kept; its 45 bases are in frame from base 1. CDR1 and CDR2, per the germline V gene, are MDHEN and SYDVKM. V loses 2 bases of germline sequence and J loses 2 bases, and the interval between the two ends is 12 bases. TCR beta repertoires were profiled from peripheral blood of roughly 13 young patients with multiple sclerosis to demonstrate the VDJtools post-analysis software. The multiple sclerosis patients were children and adolescents ranging in age from roughly 6 to 16 years. In this sample, this clonotype turned up many times. Which antigen it targets is not known. No quality values exist for individual bases; no much larger clone is one base distant. The library was produced with PCR. The sequencer was an Illumina HiSeq 2500. Unique molecular identifiers were incorporated into TCR beta cDNA libraries to reduce PCR and sequencing biases. Approximately 500,000 cDNA molecules were obtained per 1 to 10 million input T cells, so each molecule approximated one T cell. Patient libraries were prepared and sequenced with the same protocol used for the earlier healthy control dataset. Within a given batch, samples were prepared together, multiplexed and sequenced on the same HiSeq lane. The published analysis was carried out like this. MIGEC was used to process the raw barcoded reads, and molecular identifier groups with only a single read were discarded before consensus assembly and CDR3 extraction. VDJtools was used for post-analysis of the clonotype tables, and diversity was normalized by down-sampling every dataset to the size of the smallest sample. To correct batch-related cross-sample contamination, repertoire overlap clustering matched CDR3 amino acid sequences but not nucleotide sequences. TCRdb took the public reads, trimmed them with fastp at Q25, ran MiXCR for clone calling and kept in-frame beta chains. For every CDR3 protein sequence, its rows merge into one entry that carries the most common genes and DNA. It is TCRdb's table, rather than the study itself, that gives the V and J calls and clone size. The sample table contains roughly 200,000 distinct CDR3 sequences; only one count was recorded for over 25% of them. Approximately 3% of the sample lies in the top ten.

The clonotype originates from a girl aged 2-17 years with multiple sclerosis. The sequenced material came from blood. The V and J segments used are TRBV28 and TRBJ1-2, with no confident D gene call. The encoded CDR3 is CASSLRTGRNYGYTF. The DNA sequence is as follows: TGTGCCAGCAGTTTACGGACCGGGCGGAACTATGGCTACACCTTC.